What follows is one TCR beta chain and its context. The source of the sample is a study of regulatory T cells in long-lasting Graves disease. Time point in this sample: newly diagnosed GD, antithyroid drugs for less than 3 months. RNA from PBMCs was the source of the TCR library. Assembly of TCR beta libraries relied on iRepertoire HTBI primers together with Arm-PCR of CDR3 regions. Each CDR3 protein gets one entry after TCRdb re-called the multiplex PCR reads with MiXCR. The sample carries 350,000 to 450,000 distinct CDR3 sequences, under 15% recorded once. This CDR3 is 17 amino acids long. With V trimmed by 6 bases and J by 7 bases, 15 bases remained unmatched. Germline V gene lookup returns CDR1 LNHDA and CDR2 SQIVND (reference sequence). The data were also submitted as part of a second study, on T cells in Graves' hyperthyroidism and ophthalmopathy.

V usage is TRBV19 and J usage is TRBJ1-5; TRBD1 aligns across 10 bases. The sequence derives from a woman between 25 and 40 years old with Graves disease. Sequenced here: peripheral blood mononuclear cells (PBMCs), sampled at new diagnosis, from a patient treated with antithyroid drugs. The CDR3 coding sequence is TGTGCCAGTAGAAGGGAAGTTGGACAGGGGGAGAGCCAGCCCCAGCATTTT. It translates to CASRREVGQGESQPQHF.